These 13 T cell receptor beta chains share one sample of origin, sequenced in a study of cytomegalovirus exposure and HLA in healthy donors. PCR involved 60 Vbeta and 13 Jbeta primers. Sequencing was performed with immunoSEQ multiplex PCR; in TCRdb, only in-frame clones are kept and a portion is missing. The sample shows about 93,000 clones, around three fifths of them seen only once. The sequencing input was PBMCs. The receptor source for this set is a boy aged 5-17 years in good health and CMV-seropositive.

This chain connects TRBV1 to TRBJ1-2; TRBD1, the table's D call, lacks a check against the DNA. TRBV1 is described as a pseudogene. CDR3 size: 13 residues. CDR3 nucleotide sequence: TGCACCAGCAGCCGAAGACAGACCTATGGCTACACCTTC. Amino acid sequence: CTSSRRQTYGYTF.

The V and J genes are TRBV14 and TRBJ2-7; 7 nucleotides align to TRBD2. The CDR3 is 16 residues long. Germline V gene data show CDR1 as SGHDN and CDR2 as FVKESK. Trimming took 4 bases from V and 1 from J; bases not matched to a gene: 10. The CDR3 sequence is CASSRLTSSSSYEQYF. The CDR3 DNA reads TGTGCCAGCAGCCGGCTGACTAGCTCCTCTTCCTACGAGCAGTACTTC.

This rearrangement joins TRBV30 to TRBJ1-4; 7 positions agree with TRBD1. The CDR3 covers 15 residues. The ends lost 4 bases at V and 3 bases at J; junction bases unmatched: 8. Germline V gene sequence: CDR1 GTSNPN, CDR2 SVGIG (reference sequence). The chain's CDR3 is CAWTRGYAANEKLFF. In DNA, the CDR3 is TGTGCCTGGACCAGGGGGTACGCGGCTAATGAAAAACTGTTTTTT.

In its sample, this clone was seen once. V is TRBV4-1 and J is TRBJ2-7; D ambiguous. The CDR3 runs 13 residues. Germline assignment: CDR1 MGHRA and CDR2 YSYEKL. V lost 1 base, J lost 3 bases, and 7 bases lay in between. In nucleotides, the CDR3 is TGCGCCAGCAGCCAAGGACCGGGCTACGAGCAGTACTTC. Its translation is CASSQGPGYEQYF.

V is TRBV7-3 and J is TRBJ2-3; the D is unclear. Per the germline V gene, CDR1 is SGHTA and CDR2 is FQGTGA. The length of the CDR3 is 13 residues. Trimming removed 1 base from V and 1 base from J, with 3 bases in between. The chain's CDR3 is CASSLSGTDTQYF. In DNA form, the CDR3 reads TGTGCCAGCAGCTTAAGCGGCACAGATACGCAGTATTTT.

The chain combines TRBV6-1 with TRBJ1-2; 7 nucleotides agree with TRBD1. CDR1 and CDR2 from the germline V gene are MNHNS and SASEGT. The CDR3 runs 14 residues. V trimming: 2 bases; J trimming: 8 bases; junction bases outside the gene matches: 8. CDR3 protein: CASSEFGQGGGYTF. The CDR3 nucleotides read TGTGCCAGCAGTGAATTCGGGCAGGGGGGCGGCTACACCTTC.

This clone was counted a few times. The CDR3 reads CASSSVRTSYAGDTQYF. DNA of the CDR3: TGTGCCAGCAGCTCCGTCAGGACTAGCTATGCAGGAGATACGCAGTATTTT. The chain carries TRBV5-6 and TRBJ2-3; 8 nucleotides align to TRBD2. Trimming at V came to 3 bases and at J to 5 bases, leaving 14 bases not matched to a gene. The length of the CDR3 is 17 residues. In germline, CDR1 is SGHDT, CDR2 YYEEEE.

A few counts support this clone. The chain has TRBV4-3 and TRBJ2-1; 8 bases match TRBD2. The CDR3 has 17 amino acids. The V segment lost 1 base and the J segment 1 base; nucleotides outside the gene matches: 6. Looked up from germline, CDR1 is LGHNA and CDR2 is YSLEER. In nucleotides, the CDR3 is TGCGCCAGCAGCCAAGGTATCGGGAGGGCGTCCTACAATGAGCAGTTCTTC. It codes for CASSQGIGRASYNEQFF.

The DNA for the CDR3 is TGCGCCAGCCGTGGGGCCCCTAACACTGAAGCTTTCTTT. It yields the protein CASRGAPNTEAFF. The rearrangement joins TRBV4-1 to TRBJ1-1; TRBD1 might be the D (5 bases). CDR1 is MGHRA and CDR2 is YSYEKL in the germline V gene. V lost 8 bases and J 2 bases, leaving 12 bases between the germline ends. The CDR3 sequence is 13 residues long.

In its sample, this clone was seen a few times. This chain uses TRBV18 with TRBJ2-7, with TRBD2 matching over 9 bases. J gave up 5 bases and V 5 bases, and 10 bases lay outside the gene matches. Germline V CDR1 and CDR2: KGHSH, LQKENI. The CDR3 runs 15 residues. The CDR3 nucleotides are TGTGCCAGCTCAGACAGTAGCGGGAGAACCCACGAGCAGTACTTC. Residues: CASSDSSGRTHEQYF.

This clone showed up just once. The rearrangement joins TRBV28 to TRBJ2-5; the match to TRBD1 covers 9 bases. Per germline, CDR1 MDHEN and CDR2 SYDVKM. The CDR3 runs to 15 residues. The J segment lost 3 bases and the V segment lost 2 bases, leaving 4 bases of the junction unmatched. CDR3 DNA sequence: TGTGCCAGCAGTTTACCCACAGGGGGCGAAGAGACCCAGTACTTC. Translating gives CASSLPTGGEETQYF.

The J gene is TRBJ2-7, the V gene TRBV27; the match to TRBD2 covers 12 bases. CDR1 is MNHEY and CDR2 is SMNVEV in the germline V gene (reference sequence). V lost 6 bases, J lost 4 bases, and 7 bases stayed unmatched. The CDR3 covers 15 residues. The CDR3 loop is CASSRRLAGVYEQYF. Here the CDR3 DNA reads TGTGCCAGCAGCCGTAGACTAGCGGGAGTGTACGAGCAGTACTTC.

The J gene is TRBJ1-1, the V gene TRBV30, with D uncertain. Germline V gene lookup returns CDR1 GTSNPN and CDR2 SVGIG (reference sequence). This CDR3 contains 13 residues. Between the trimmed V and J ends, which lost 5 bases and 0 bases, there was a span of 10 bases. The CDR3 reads CAWGGDLNTEAFF. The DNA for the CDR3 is TGTGCCTGGGGTGGAGACTTGAACACTGAAGCTTTCTTT.